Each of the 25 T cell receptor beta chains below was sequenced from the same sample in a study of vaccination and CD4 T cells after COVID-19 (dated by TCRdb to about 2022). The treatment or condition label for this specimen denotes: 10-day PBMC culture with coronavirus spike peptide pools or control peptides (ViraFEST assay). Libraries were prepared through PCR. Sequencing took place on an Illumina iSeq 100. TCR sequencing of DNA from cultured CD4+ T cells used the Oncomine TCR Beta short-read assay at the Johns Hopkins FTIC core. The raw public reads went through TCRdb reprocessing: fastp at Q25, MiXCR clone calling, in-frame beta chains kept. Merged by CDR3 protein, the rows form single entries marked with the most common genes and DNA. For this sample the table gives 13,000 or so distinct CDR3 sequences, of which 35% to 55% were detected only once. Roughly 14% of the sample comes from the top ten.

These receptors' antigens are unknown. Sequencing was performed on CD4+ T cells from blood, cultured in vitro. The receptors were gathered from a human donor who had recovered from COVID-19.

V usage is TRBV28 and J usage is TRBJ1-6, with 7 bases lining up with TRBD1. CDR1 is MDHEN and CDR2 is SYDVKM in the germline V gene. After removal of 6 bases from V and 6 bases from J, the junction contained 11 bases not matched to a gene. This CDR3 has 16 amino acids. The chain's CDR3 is CASSPSGTVLNSPLHF. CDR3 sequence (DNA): TGTGCCAGCAGCCCGAGCGGGACAGTCCTTAATTCACCCCTCCACTTT.

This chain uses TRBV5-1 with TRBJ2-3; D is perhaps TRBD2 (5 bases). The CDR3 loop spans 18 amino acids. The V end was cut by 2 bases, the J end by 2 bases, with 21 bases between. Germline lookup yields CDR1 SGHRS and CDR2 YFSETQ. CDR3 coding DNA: TGCGCCAGCAGCTTCAGCGGCGGAGGATCAACGAACACAGATACGCAGTATTTT. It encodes CASSFSGGGSTNTDTQYF.

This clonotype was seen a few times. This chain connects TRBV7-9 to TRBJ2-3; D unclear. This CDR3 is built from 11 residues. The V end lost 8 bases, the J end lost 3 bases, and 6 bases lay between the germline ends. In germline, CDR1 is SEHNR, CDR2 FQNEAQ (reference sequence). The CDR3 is CASAQTDTQYF. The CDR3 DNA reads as TGTGCCAGCGCCCAGACAGATACGCAGTATTTT.

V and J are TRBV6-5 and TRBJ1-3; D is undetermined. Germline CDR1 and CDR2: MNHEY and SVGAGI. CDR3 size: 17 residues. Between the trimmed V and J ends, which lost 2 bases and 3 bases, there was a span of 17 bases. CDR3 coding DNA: TGTGCCAGCAGTTACCGCCCGCCCGGCCAAAATGGAAACACCATATATTTT. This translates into CASSYRPPGQNGNTIYF.

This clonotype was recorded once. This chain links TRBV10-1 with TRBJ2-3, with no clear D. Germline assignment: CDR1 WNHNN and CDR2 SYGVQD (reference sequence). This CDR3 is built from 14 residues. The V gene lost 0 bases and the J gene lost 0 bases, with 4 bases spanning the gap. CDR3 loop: CASSESPSTDTQYF. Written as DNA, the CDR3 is TGCGCCAGCAGTGAGTCACCTAGCACAGATACGCAGTATTTT.

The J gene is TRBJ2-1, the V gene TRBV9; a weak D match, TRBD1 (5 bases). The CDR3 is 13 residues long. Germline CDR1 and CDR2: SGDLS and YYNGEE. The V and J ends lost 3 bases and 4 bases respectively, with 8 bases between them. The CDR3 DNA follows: TGTGCCAGCAGCGCACAGGAATACAATGAGCAGTTCTTC. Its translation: CASSAQEYNEQFF.

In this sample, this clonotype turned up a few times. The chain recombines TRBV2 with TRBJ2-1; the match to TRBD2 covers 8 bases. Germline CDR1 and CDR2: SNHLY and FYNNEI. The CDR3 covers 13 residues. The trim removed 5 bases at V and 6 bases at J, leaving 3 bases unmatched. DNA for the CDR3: TGTGCCAGCAGTCAGAGCGGGGGCAATGAGCAGTTCTTC. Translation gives CASSQSGGNEQFF.

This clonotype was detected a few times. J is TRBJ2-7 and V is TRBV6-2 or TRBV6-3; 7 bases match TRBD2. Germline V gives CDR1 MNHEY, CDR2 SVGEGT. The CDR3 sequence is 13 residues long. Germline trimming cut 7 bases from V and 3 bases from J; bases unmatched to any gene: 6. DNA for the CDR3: TGTGCCAGCACCTTATGGGGGGGCTACGAGCAGTACTTC. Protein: CASTLWGGYEQYF.

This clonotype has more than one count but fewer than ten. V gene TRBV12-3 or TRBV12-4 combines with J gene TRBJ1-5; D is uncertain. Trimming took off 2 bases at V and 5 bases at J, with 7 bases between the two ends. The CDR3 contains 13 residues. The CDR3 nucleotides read TGTGCCAGCAGTTTAAGAAGAGATCAGCCCCAGCATTTT. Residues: CASSLRRDQPQHF.

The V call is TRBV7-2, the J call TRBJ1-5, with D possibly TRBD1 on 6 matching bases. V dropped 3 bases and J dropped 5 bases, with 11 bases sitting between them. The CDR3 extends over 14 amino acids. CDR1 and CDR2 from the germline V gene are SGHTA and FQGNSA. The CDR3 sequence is CASSFQRGDQPQHF. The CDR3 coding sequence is TGTGCCAGCAGCTTCCAAAGGGGGGATCAGCCCCAGCATTTT.

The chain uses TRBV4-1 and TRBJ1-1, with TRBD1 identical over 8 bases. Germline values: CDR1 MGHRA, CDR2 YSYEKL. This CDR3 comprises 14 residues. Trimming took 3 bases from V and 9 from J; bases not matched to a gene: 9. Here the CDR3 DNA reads TGCGCCAGCAGCCACCTCGGACAGGGCCTCCAAGCTTTCTTT. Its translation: CASSHLGQGLQAFF.

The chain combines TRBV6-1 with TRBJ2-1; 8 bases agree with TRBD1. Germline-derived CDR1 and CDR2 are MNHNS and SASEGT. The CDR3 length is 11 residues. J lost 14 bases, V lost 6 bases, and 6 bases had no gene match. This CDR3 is CASSDRGRKFF. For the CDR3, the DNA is TGTGCCAGCAGCGACAGGGGAAGAAAGTTCTTC.

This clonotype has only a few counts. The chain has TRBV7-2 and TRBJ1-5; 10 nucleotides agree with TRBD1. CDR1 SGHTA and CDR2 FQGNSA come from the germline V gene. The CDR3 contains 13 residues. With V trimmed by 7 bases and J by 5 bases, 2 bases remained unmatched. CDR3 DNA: TGTGCCAGCAAGGGGACAGGGGATCAGCCCCAGCATTTT. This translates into CASKGTGDQPQHF.

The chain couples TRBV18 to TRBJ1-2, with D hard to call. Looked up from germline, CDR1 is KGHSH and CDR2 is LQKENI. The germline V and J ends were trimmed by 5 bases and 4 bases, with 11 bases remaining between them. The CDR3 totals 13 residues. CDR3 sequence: CASSEVIVYGYTF. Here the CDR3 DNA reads TGTGCCAGCTCAGAGGTAATCGTCTATGGCTACACCTTC. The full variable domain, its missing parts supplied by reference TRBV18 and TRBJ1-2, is NAGVMQNPRHLVRRRGQEARLRCSPMKGHSHVYWYRQLPEEGLKFMVYLQKENIIDESGMPKERFSAEFPKEGPSILRIQQVVRGDSAAYFCASSEVIVYGYTFGSGTRLTVV.

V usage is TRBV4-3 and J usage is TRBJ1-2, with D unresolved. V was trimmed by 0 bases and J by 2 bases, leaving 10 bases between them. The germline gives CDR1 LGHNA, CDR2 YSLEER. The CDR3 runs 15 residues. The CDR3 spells CASSQDNRANYGYTF. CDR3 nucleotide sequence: TGCGCCAGCAGCCAAGATAACAGAGCGAACTATGGCTACACCTTC.

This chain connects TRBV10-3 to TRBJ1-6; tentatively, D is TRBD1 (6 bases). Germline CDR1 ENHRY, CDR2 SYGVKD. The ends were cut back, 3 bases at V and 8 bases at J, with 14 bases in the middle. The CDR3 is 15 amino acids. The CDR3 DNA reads TGTGCCATCAGTGATGGGAGGGGGACCTATTCACCCCTCCACTTT. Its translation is CAISDGRGTYSPLHF.

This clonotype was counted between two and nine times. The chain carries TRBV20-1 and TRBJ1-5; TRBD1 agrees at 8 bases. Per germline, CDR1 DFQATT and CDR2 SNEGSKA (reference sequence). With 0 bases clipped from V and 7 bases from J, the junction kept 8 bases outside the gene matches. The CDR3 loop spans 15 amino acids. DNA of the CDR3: TGCAGTGCTAGAGAGGGCGGACAGGGAGGCCAGCCCCAGCATTTT. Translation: CSAREGGQGGQPQHF.

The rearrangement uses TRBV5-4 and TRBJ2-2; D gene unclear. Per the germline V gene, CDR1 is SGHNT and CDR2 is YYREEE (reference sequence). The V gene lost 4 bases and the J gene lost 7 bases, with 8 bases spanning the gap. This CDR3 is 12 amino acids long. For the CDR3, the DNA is TGTGCCAGCAGCAAGGAGAGCGGGGAGCTGTTTTTT. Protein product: CASSKESGELFF.

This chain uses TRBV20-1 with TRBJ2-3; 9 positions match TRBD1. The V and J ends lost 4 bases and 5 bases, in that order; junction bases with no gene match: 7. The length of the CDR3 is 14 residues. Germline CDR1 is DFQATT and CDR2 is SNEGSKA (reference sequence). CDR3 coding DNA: TGCAGTGCTATACGCTTGACAGGGGGAGATACGCAGTATTTT. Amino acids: CSAIRLTGGDTQYF.

Here the CDR3 DNA reads TGTGCCAGCAGTGGGGGTTATAATTCACCCCTCCACTTT. Translation: CASSGGYNSPLHF. The V gene is TRBV6-1, the J gene TRBJ1-6; D is ambiguous. Trimming stripped 4 bases from V and 4 bases from J, with 5 bases between. Germline loops: CDR1 MNHNS, CDR2 SASEGT. This CDR3 spans 13 amino acids.

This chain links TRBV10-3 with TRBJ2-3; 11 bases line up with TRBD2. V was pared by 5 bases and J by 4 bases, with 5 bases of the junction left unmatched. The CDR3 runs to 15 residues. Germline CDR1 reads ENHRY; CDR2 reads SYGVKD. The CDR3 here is CAISLAGGQADTQYF. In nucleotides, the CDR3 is TGTGCCATCAGTTTAGCGGGGGGGCAAGCAGATACGCAGTATTTT.

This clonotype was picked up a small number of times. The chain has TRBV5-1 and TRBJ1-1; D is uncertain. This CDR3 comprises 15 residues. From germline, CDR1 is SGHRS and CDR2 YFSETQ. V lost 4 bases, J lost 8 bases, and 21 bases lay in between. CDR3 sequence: CASSPRDKGTTEAFF. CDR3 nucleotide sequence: TGCGCCAGCAGCCCCCGGGATAAGGGTACTACCGAAGCTTTCTTT.

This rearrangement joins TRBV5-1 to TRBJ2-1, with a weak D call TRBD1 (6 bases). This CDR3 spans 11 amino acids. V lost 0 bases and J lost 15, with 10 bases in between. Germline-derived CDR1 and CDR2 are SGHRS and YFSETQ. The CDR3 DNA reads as TGCGCCAGCAGCTTGGAAGGGGGACGGTTCTTC. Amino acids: CASSLEGGRFF. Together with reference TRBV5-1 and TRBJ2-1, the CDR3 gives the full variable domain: KAGVTQTPRYLIKTRGQQVTLSCSPISGHRSVSWYQQTPGQGLQFLFEYFSETQRNKGNFPGRFSGRQFSNSRSEMNVSTLELGDSALYLCASSLEGGRFFGPGTRLTVL.

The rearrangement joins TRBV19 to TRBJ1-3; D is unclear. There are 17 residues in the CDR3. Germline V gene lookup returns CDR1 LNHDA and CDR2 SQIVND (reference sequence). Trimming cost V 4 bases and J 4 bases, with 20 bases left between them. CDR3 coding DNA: TGTGCCAGTAGTAACAATATAGGACGCCAACGGGGAAACACCATATATTTT. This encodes CASSNNIGRQRGNTIYF. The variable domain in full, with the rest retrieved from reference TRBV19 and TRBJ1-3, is DGGITQSPKYLFRKEGQNVTLSCEQNLNHDAMYWYRQDPGQGLRLIYYSQIVNDFQKGDIAEGYSVSREKKESFPLTVTSAQKNPTAFYLCASSNNIGRQRGNTIYFGEGSWLTVV.

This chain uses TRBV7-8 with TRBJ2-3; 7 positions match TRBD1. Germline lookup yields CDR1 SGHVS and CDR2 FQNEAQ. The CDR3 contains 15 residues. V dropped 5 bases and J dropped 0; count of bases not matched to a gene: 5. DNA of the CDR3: TGTGCCAGCAGCGGCGACAGGGCCAGCACAGATACGCAGTATTTT. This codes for CASSGDRASTDTQYF.